The rows below give T cell receptor beta chains drawn from one sample of a study of blood T cell repertoires in COVID-19. The data were produced by immunoSEQ multiplex PCR, yet TCRdb's version contains in-frame clones alone and is incomplete. Here the sample spans tens of thousands of clones, around nine tenths being singletons. The sequenced sample was peripheral blood. The origin of the receptors is a man in his forties or fifties with active COVID-19. CDR3s include the opening cysteine and the closing phenylalanine or tryptophan. Fields, in order: D gene, J gene, V gene, clone size, CDR3 DNA, CDR3 protein. The D gene is left open where the match is weak. Clone size, where shown, is once, few, many, or a class for clones that have expanded.

- TRBJ2-1 TRBV4-1 - TGCGCCAGCAGCCAACTCGAGAACAATGAGCAGTTCTTC CASSQLENNEQFF
TRBD2 TRBJ2-1 TRBV4-2 - TGTGCCAGCAGCCAAGACCCCCTCGGGACTAGCGGGAGGGCCCAGCAGTTCTTC CASSQDPLGTSGRAQQFF
TRBD1 TRBJ2-5 TRBV19 - TGTGCCAGTAGTCTAACCTCCGGGACAGGGGTTCGGGAGACCCAGTACTTC CASSLTSGTGVRETQYF
- TRBJ2-3 TRBV4-1 - TGCGCCAGCAGCTACCCGGGGAGCACAGATACGCAGTATTTT CASSYPGSTDTQYF
TRBD2 TRBJ2-7 TRBV18 - TGTGCCAGCTCACCCTTGGGGCGGGGGGTCTCCTACGAGCAGTACTTC CASSPLGRGVSYEQYF
- TRBJ2-5 TRBV6-2/TRBV6-3 - TGTGCCAGCAGTCGGGACTCCCGTCTGTACCAAGAGACCCAGTACTTC CASSRDSRLYQETQYF
- TRBJ1-4 TRBV4-3 - TGCGCCAGCAGCCAAGATGGGGCCTCTAATGAAAAACTGTTTTTT CASSQDGASNEKLFF
TRBD1 TRBJ2-5 TRBV6-4 - TGTGCCAGCAGTGACCCCCGGCCGACAGGGCCACAAGAGACCCAGTACTTC CASSDPRPTGPQETQYF
TRBD1 TRBJ2-7 TRBV5-4 - TGTGCCAGCAGCTTCAACAATGACGGGACAGGGGGCTCGCGGTACTTC CASSFNNDGTGGSRYF
- TRBJ2-7 TRBV4-1 - TGCGCCAGCAGCCATTCCTCCGGGACTCCGGTTTATCGCTACGAGCAGTACTTC CASSHSSGTPVYRYEQYF
- TRBJ2-1 TRBV20-1 few TGCAGTGCTAGTTGGGCTGAGCAGTTCTTC CSASWAEQFF
- TRBJ2-1 TRBV7-9 - TGTGCCAGCAGCTTAGACTCGACTAGTGGGGATGAGCAGTTCTTC CASSLDSTSGDEQFF
TRBD2 TRBJ2-5 TRBV10-2 - TGCGCCAGCAGTGATCCAGCGGGGGCCTTCAAAGAGACCCAGTACTTC CASSDPAGAFKETQYF
- TRBJ2-1 TRBV7-9 - TGTGCCAGCAGCTTAGTTGTCACAGAGCAGTTCTTC CASSLVVTEQFF
TRBD2 TRBJ2-7 TRBV30 - TGTGCCTGGGGGACTAGCCGGTACGAGCAGTACTTC CAWGTSRYEQYF
TRBD1 TRBJ1-1 TRBV18 - TGTGCCAGCTCACCGAGGGGGCCGATGAACACTGAAGCTTTCTTT CASSPRGPMNTEAFF
- TRBJ1-1 TRBV5-1 - TGCGCCAGCAGCTTCGCCCGGGGAGGGACTGAAGCTTTCTTT CASSFARGGTEAFF
- TRBJ1-6 TRBV11-2 once TGTGCCAGCAGCTTAGATCGGGGGGTGGGTAATTCACCCCTCCACTTT CASSLDRGVGNSPLHF
TRBD1 TRBJ1-1 TRBV15 - TGTGCCACCTCCTACAGGGGGAACACTGAAGCTTTCTTT CATSYRGNTEAFF
TRBD1 TRBJ2-2 TRBV2 once TGTGCCAGCAGTTCGGGGGACAGGGGGACCGGGGAGCTGTTTTTT CASSSGDRGTGELFF
TRBD2 TRBJ2-3 TRBV30 - TGTGCCTGGACCCATGGGTCGCGGGAGGTTGATACGCAGTATTTT CAWTHGSREVDTQYF
- TRBJ2-3 TRBV7-9 once TGTGCCAGCAGCGGTAGCATTTCGGCAGATACGCAGTATTTT CASSGSISADTQYF
TRBD2 TRBJ2-3 TRBV6-6 - TGTGCCAGCAGGGACACTCGGACTAGCGGGTTAGATACGCAGTATTTT CASRDTRTSGLDTQYF
TRBD2 TRBJ2-3 TRBV11-3 - TGTGCCAGCAGTCGGACTAGCGGGAGCGATACGCAGTATTTT CASSRTSGSDTQYF
- TRBJ1-2 TRBV6-5 - TGTGCCAGCATTCCGGGACATAACTATGGCTACACCTTC CASIPGHNYGYTF
- TRBJ2-7 TRBV28 - TGTGCCAGCAGTTTAGAAAAGGACTATTCCTACGAGCAGTACTTC CASSLEKDYSYEQYF